Below are 3 T cell receptor beta chains sequenced from a single sample in a study of T-cell memory formation after mild COVID-19. In TCRdb, the 5' RACE reads were re-called with MiXCR into one record per CDR3 protein. The repertoire holds about 400,000 distinct CDR3 sequences, with roughly 14% as singletons. The sample comprised PBMCs or a T cell subset sorted from them (not recorded which). These receptors were collected from a man younger than 35 who had mild COVID-19 (a few samples of this study predate the infection). Cell type and time point are not known.

CDR3 residues: CASKSFGFNYGYTF. CDR3 coding DNA: TGTGCCAGCAAATCATTTGGGTTTAATTATGGCTACACCTTC. The chain couples TRBV12-3 or TRBV12-4 to TRBJ1-2; D is unclear. V shed 7 bases and J shed 5 bases, with 17 bases lying between them. This CDR3 is built from 14 residues.

The CDR3 reads CASSSPGQGAIDTGELFF. CDR3 sequence (DNA): TGTGCCAGCAGTTCCCCGGGACAGGGGGCAATAGACACCGGGGAGCTGTTTTTT. The V and J genes are TRBV12-3 or TRBV12-4 and TRBJ2-2, with 12 nucleotides matching TRBD1. The CDR3 extends over 18 amino acids. V dropped 4 bases and J dropped 3; count of bases not matched to a gene: 9.

The genes are TRBV7-2 and TRBJ2-1, with 9 bases aligning to TRBD2. The CDR3 is made up of 16 amino acids. Germline trimming cut 5 bases from V and 7 bases from J; bases unmatched to any gene: 12. Germline CDR1 and CDR2: SGHTA and FQGNSA. The CDR3 coding sequence is TGTGCCAGCAGCACAGCCGTGGCTAGCGGGGATAATGAGCAGTTCTTC. Protein: CASSTAVASGDNEQFF.